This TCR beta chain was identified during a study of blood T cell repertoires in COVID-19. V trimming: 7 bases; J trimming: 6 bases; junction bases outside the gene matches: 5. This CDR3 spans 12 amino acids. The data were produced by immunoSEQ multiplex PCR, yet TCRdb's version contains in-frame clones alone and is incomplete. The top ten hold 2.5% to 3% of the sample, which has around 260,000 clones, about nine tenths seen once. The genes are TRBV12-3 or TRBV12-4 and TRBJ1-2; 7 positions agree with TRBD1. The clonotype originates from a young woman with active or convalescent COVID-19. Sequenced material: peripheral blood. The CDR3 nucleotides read TGTGCCAGCAAGGGCGGGACAGATGGCTACACCTTC. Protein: CASKGGTDGYTF.